The TCR beta chain under discussion was sequenced for a study of radiotherapy plus CTLA-4 blockade in lung cancer. Overall study context: Objective response rate was about 18%; disease control rate, 25% to 35%. Notes on the study in general: TCR clones of tumor origin grew in blood after radiotherapy plus ipilimumab.

The V end was cut by 3 bases, the J end by 3 bases, with 12 bases between. The germline CDR1 and CDR2 sequences are LNHNV and YYDKDF (reference sequence). There are 15 residues in the CDR3. On this clone itself: Its antigen is not known.

The data were produced by immunoSEQ multiplex PCR, yet TCRdb's version contains in-frame clones alone and is incomplete. Among 90,000 to 100,000 clones listed, around 88% were seen once. The TCR comes from a human donor with non-small cell lung cancer that progressed on radiotherapy plus ipilimumab. V and J are TRBV15 and TRBJ1-3, with D possibly TRBD1 on 5 matching bases. The material was peripheral blood, obtained from a patient treated with radiotherapy plus ipilimumab. CDR3 amino acids: CATSSPRGGGNTIYF. For the CDR3, the DNA is TGTGCCACCAGCAGTCCCCGGGGCGGTGGAAACACCATATATTTT.